Listed below are T cell receptor beta chains from one sample, sequenced in a study of blood T cells in healthy people across ages. TCRdb passed the 5' RACE reads through MiXCR, listing each CDR3 protein once. The sample holds 650,000 or so distinct CDR3 sequences, approximately 52% seen once. Source material: blood. Source of these receptors: a woman aged 80 or over in good health. The CDR3 runs from the conserved cysteine through the conserved F or W. The D gene is left open where the match is weak. Some rows mark clone size as missing; the rest say once, few, many or name a class of expanded clone.

v_gene	abundance	d_gene	j_gene	CDR3nt	CDR3aa
TRBV20-1	many	TRBD2	TRBJ2-5	TGCAGTGCTAGTCTAGGGGGACTAGTAGGGACCCAGTACTTC	CSASLGGLVGTQYF
TRBV4-2	NA	NA	TRBJ2-1	TGTGCCAGCAGCCCCCGACTAGCACAGGGAAATGAGCAGTTCTTC	CASSPRLAQGNEQFF
TRBV4-2	NA	TRBD2	TRBJ2-5	TGTGCCAGCACCGGGACTAGCGTCGAGACCCAGTACTTC	CASTGTSVETQYF
TRBV12-3/TRBV12-4	NA	NA	TRBJ1-2	TGTGCCAGCAGTTGGGGGGGGGCAAATGGCTACACCTTC	CASSWGGANGYTF
TRBV7-9	NA	NA	TRBJ1-2	TGTGCCAGCGACAGTACTAACTATGGCTACACCTTC	CASDSTNYGYTF
TRBV5-1	NA	NA	TRBJ2-7	TGCGCCAGCAGCTCGCGATCGGACTCACAGCGGAACGAGCAGTACTTC	CASSSRSDSQRNEQYF
TRBV10-3	few	TRBD1	TRBJ1-1	TGTGCCATCAGGGACAGGGGGACTGAAGCTTTCTTT	CAIRDRGTEAFF
TRBV3-1	NA	TRBD2	TRBJ2-5	TGTGCCAGCAGTCTCGGACTAGCGGGAGAGAGGGTGGAGACCCAGTACTTC	CASSLGLAGERVETQYF
TRBV5-1	few	TRBD2	TRBJ2-2	TGCGCCAGCACCGCGGGGGGCCCCACCGGGGAGCTGTTTTTT	CASTAGGPTGELFF
TRBV3-1	many	TRBD2	TRBJ2-4	TGTGCCAGCAGCCAAGGGACTAGCGGAAACATTCAGTACTTC	CASSQGTSGNIQYF
TRBV7-3	many	NA	TRBJ2-1	TGTGCCAGCAGCTCGAGTAGGGATGAGCAGTTCTTC	CASSSSRDEQFF
TRBV4-1	few	NA	TRBJ1-4	TGCGCCAGCAGCCAAGTACGTAATGAAAAACTGTTTTTT	CASSQVRNEKLFF
TRBV11-2	many	TRBD2	TRBJ2-7	TGTGCCAGCAGCCTCCGGGAGGGACCCTACGAGCAGTACTTC	CASSLREGPYEQYF
TRBV18	NA	NA	TRBJ1-1	TGTGCCAGCTCACCAGAAAGAACCACTGAAGCTTTCTTT	CASSPERTTEAFF
TRBV4-2	many	TRBD2	TRBJ2-5	TGTGCCAGCAGCCAAGATCATGGGCGGGGGGGAGAGACCCAGTACTTC	CASSQDHGRGGETQYF
TRBV7-6	NA	NA	TRBJ1-1	TGTGCCAGCAGCGTAGAGGTGGCGGGTGAAGCTTTCTTT	CASSVEVAGEAFF
TRBV27	NA	NA	TRBJ1-5	TGTGCCAGCAGTTTAAGGAGGGGCCAAAATCAGCCCCAGCATTTT	CASSLRRGQNQPQHF
TRBV9	NA	TRBD2	TRBJ2-1	TGTGCCAGCAGCGTAGGGCTAGCGGGGGGTTCCTACAATGAGCAGTTCTTC	CASSVGLAGGSYNEQFF
TRBV4-3	few	NA	TRBJ2-6	TGCGCCAGCAGCCAACCCCATAGCGAGGGGTTCTCTGGGGCCAACGTCCTGACTTTC	CASSQPHSEGFSGANVLTF
TRBV20-1	few	TRBD1	TRBJ2-5	TGCAGTGCTAGAAGGACAGGGCGAGAGACCCAGTACTTC	CSARRTGRETQYF